This TCR beta chain was retrieved from a study of hypomethylating agent response in myelodysplastic syndrome. On the study more broadly: Most often mutated was TET2, found in 5 of 11 patients.

Remarks on this clone: Its target is unknown.

V lost 1 base and J lost 0, with 6 bases in between. Germline lookup yields CDR1 SEHNR and CDR2 FQNEAQ (reference sequence). This CDR3 is built from 14 residues. Findings and limits, study-wide: After hypomethylating agent treatment, diversity and clonality showed no significant change, overall or by response.

Only in-frame clones appear in the TCRdb table, and some are missing; sequencing was by immunoSEQ multiplex PCR. The sample holds about 10,000 clones; 83% are singletons and the top ten take roughly 4%. The sequence was collected from a human donor with myelodysplastic syndrome. The sample consisted of bone marrow, taken before or after starting hypomethylating agent treatment for myelodysplastic syndrome (not recorded which). This sequence joins TRBV7-9 and TRBJ1-1; no clear D. The CDR3: CASSLEPMNTEAFF. The CDR3 bases are TGTGCCAGCAGCTTAGAACCGATGAACACTGAAGCTTTCTTT. Combining the CDR3 with reference TRBV7-9 and TRBJ1-1 gives the whole variable domain DTGVSQNPRHKITKRGQNVTFRCDPISEHNRLYWYRQTLGQGPEFLTYFQNEAQLEKSRLLSDRFSAERPKGSFSTLEIQRTEQGDSAMYLCASSLEPMNTEAFFGQGTRLTVV.